These 22 T cell receptor beta chains originate from one sample sequenced in a study of radiotherapy plus CTLA-4 blockade in lung cancer. Assay used: immunoSEQ multiplex PCR; TCRdb lists only in-frame clones, some missing. The sample shows some 46,000 clones, 80% to 85% of them seen only once. This specimen consisted of peripheral blood, obtained from a patient treated with radiotherapy plus ipilimumab. These receptors were taken from a human donor with non-small cell lung cancer who had stable disease on radiotherapy plus ipilimumab.

This chain uses TRBV6-1 with TRBJ1-2; 10 positions match TRBD1. Unmatched junction bases numbered 5, after V lost 6 bases and J lost 4 bases. Germline V CDR1 and CDR2: MNHNS, SASEGT. This CDR3 spans 14 amino acids. The CDR3 DNA follows: TGTGCCAGCAGCCCGGGACAGGGGAGCTATGGCTACACCTTC. The encoded protein is CASSPGQGSYGYTF.

The J gene is TRBJ2-1, the V gene TRBV5-8; tentatively, D is TRBD1 (5 bases). V gave up 0 bases and J gave up 10 bases, with 8 bases separating them. Germline CDR1 reads SGHTS; CDR2 reads YDEGEE. The CDR3 consists of 12 residues. The CDR3 here is CASSLAPGEQFF. CDR3 nucleotide sequence: TGTGCCAGCAGCTTGGCGCCAGGGGAGCAGTTCTTC.

V is TRBV5-1 and J is TRBJ1-2; D not resolved. V lost 0 bases, J lost 8 bases, and 17 bases lay in between. Germline V gives CDR1 SGHRS, CDR2 YFSETQ. The CDR3 loop spans 15 amino acids. The DNA of the CDR3 is TGCGCCAGCAGCTTGGGTCGCGACACCTCATTCGGCTACACCTTC. Translation: CASSLGRDTSFGYTF. Full variable domain (rest looked up from reference TRBV5-1 and TRBJ1-2): KAGVTQTPRYLIKTRGQQVTLSCSPISGHRSVSWYQQTPGQGLQFLFEYFSETQRNKGNFPGRFSGRQFSNSRSEMNVSTLELGDSALYLCASSLGRDTSFGYTFGSGTRLTVV.

The V call is TRBV11-2, the J call TRBJ1-4, with D possibly matching TRBD1 (6 bases). Germline CDR1 and CDR2: SGHAT and FQNNGV. The CDR3 covers 17 residues. Trimming shortened V by 0 bases and J by 2 bases, and 13 bases separated the two germline ends. The CDR3 region is CASSLDLKGHTNEKLFF. The CDR3 bases are TGTGCCAGCAGCTTAGATCTGAAGGGACACACTAATGAAAAACTGTTTTTT.

The CDR3 loop is CASNWFESSNTGELFF. The CDR3 DNA is TGTGCCAGCAATTGGTTCGAGTCCTCGAACACCGGGGAGCTGTTTTTT. The chain couples TRBV2 to TRBJ2-2; D not resolved. The CDR3 spans 16 residues. Germline CDR1 is SNHLY and CDR2 is FYNNEI. The V and J ends lost 7 bases and 0 bases respectively, with 15 bases between them.

This chain uses TRBV27 with TRBJ1-1; D remains unclear. The CDR3 loop spans 14 amino acids. Germline values: CDR1 MNHEY, CDR2 SMNVEV (reference sequence). Trimming removed 5 bases at V and 10 bases at J, with 20 bases between. CDR3 in DNA: TGTGCCAGCAGTCACCCCGAGCGGACTGGTACAGCTTTCTTT. It specifies CASSHPERTGTAFF.

The CDR3 spells CASSFTADSMNTEAFF. The CDR3 coding sequence is TGCGCCAGCAGCTTCACGGCCGATAGCATGAACACTGAAGCTTTCTTT. The chain joins TRBV5-1 to TRBJ1-1; D call uncertain. V was clipped by 2 bases and J by 0 bases, with 14 bases between them. Germline V gene data show CDR1 as SGHRS and CDR2 as YFSETQ. The CDR3 covers 16 residues.

This sequence joins TRBV5-4 and TRBJ2-1; a possible D gene is TRBD2 (5 bases). This CDR3 is 15 amino acids long. V lost 5 bases and J 2 bases, leaving 14 bases between the germline ends. Germline V gives CDR1 SGHNT, CDR2 YYREEE (reference sequence). The CDR3 region is CASSFRAGAYNEQFF. The CDR3, as DNA: TGTGCCAGCAGTTTCCGGGCCGGGGCCTACAATGAGCAGTTCTTC.

The rearrangement uses TRBV19 and TRBJ2-1; 9 bases align to TRBD2. The CDR3 extends over 16 amino acids. V trimming: 7 bases; J trimming: 0 bases; junction bases outside the gene matches: 7. Germline CDR1 is LNHDA and CDR2 is SQIVND (reference sequence). CDR3: CASTPSGRSSYNEQFF. CDR3 nucleotide sequence: TGTGCCAGTACTCCCAGCGGGAGGAGCTCCTACAATGAGCAGTTCTTC.

The chain employs TRBV7-8 and TRBJ1-2; 7 nucleotides match TRBD1. V dropped 6 bases and J dropped 2; count of bases not matched to a gene: 3. Per germline, CDR1 SGHVS and CDR2 FQNEAQ. This CDR3 region has 13 residues. CDR3: CASREQGNYGYTF. CDR3 DNA: TGTGCCAGCAGAGAACAGGGGAACTATGGCTACACCTTC.

The chain links TRBV10-3 to TRBJ1-3, with D uncertain. The CDR3 spans 17 residues. The germline CDR1 and CDR2 sequences are ENHRY and SYGVKD. Deletions cut 8 bases from V and 0 bases from J, with 20 bases between. In nucleotides, the CDR3 is TGTGCCATCTCAACCCGGACGGAGGATTCCTCTGGAAACACCATATATTTT. This sequence encodes CAISTRTEDSSGNTIYF.

The chain joins TRBV7-2 to TRBJ2-5, with D perhaps TRBD1 (6 bases). With 5 bases removed from V and 1 base from J, the gap between germline ends came to 11 bases. Germline V gene sequence: CDR1 SGHTA, CDR2 FQGNSA. The CDR3 has 14 residues. CDR3 loop: CASSTTGFQETQYF. CDR3 sequence (DNA): TGTGCCAGCAGCACCACAGGGTTCCAAGAGACCCAGTACTTC.

The CDR3 bases are TGTGCCAGCATGAGGGAGAGCTCCTACAATGAGCAGTTCTTC. This gives the protein CASMRESSYNEQFF. This sequence joins TRBV7-2 and TRBJ2-1; the D gene is possibly TRBD2 (5 bases). The CDR3 has 14 amino acids. With 7 bases removed from V and 0 bases from J, the gap between germline ends came to 10 bases. Per the germline V gene, CDR1 is SGHTA and CDR2 is FQGNSA.

This clone occurred a few times. V and J are TRBV19 and TRBJ2-3; the D gene is possibly TRBD2 (7 bases). Germline loops: CDR1 LNHDA, CDR2 SQIVND (reference sequence). The CDR3 covers 16 residues. V lost 2 bases to trimming and J lost 2 bases, with 14 bases between them. CDR3 coding DNA: TGTGCCAGTAGTATAAGGGGGGGATCATCCACAGATACGCAGTATTTT. Its translation is CASSIRGGSSTDTQYF. Full variable domain (remainder filled in from reference TRBV19 and TRBJ2-3): DGGITQSPKYLFRKEGQNVTLSCEQNLNHDAMYWYRQDPGQGLRLIYYSQIVNDFQKGDIAEGYSVSREKKESFPLTVTSAQKNPTAFYLCASSIRGGSSTDTQYFGPGTRLTVL.

V usage is TRBV9 and J usage is TRBJ2-3, with 10 positions matching TRBD2. With 0 bases clipped from V and 1 base from J, the junction kept 11 bases outside the gene matches. Germline CDR1 and CDR2: SGDLS and YYNGEE. The CDR3 is 19 amino acids. The CDR3, as DNA: TGTGCCAGCAGCGTAGATCAGTATATAGGGACTAGCGGCACAGATACGCAGTATTTT. Translating it yields CASSVDQYIGTSGTDTQYF.

The rearrangement uses TRBV28 and TRBJ2-1; TRBD2 matches 9 bases. Germline V CDR1 and CDR2: MDHEN, SYDVKM. Germline trimming cut 6 bases from V and 10 bases from J; bases unmatched to any gene: 16. This CDR3 is 16 amino acids long. The CDR3 loop reads CASSRSYSGSWGEQFF. As DNA, the CDR3 is TGTGCCAGCAGCCGAAGCTATAGCGGGAGTTGGGGGGAGCAGTTCTTC. The full variable domain, with the rest looked up from reference TRBV28 and TRBJ2-1, is DVKVTQSSRYLVKRTGEKVFLECVQDMDHENMFWYRQDPGLGLRLIYFSYDVKMKEKGDIPEGYSVSREKKERFSLILESASTNQTSMYLCASSRSYSGSWGEQFFGPGTRLTVL.

The chain has TRBV7-2 and TRBJ1-3; no definite D call. V lost 5 bases and J lost 2, with 10 bases in between. This CDR3 contains 14 residues. Per germline, CDR1 SGHTA and CDR2 FQGNSA. CDR3 sequence (DNA): TGTGCCAGCAGCCCGGTAGTTGCTGGAAACACCATATATTTT. The encoded protein is CASSPVVAGNTIYF.

The rearrangement uses TRBV18 and TRBJ2-5, with TRBD2 identical over 10 bases. The J call is in doubt because the DNA end fits TRBJ2-7 better. CDR1 KGHSH and CDR2 LQKENI come from the germline V gene. The CDR3 loop spans 15 amino acids. The CDR3 DNA sequence: TGTGCCAGCTCACCCGGGCTAGCGGGGGACTACGAGCAGTACTTC. It codes for CASSPGLAGDYEQYF.

The chain uses TRBV5-1 and TRBJ1-4; 8 bases are a match to TRBD1. With V trimmed by 0 bases and J by 8 bases, 6 bases remained unmatched. The CDR3 has 15 amino acids. Germline V CDR1 and CDR2: SGHRS, YFSETQ. The CDR3 reads CASSLAGQGEEKLFF. CDR3 nucleotide sequence: TGCGCCAGCAGCTTGGCCGGACAGGGCGAAGAAAAACTGTTTTTT.

V gene TRBV5-5 combines with J gene TRBJ2-1, with D uncertain. CDR3 length: 13 amino acids. The V gene lost 2 bases and the J gene lost 9 bases, with 12 bases spanning the gap. From germline, CDR1 is SGHKS and CDR2 YYEKEE (reference sequence). For the CDR3, the DNA is TGTGCCAGCAGCTTTTCCGACTTTGGTGAGCAGTTCTTC. Its protein product is CASSFSDFGEQFF.

The chain combines TRBV19 with TRBJ1-5; TRBD1 matches at 9 bases. CDR1 and CDR2 from the germline V gene are LNHDA and SQIVND (reference sequence). The junction had 3 bases not matched to a gene; V was cut back by 3 bases and J by 6 bases. This CDR3 contains 14 residues. This CDR3 reads CASSIGTGFQPQHF. The CDR3 bases are TGTGCCAGTAGTATCGGGACAGGGTTTCAGCCCCAGCATTTT.

This chain uses TRBV7-2 with TRBJ2-7, with TRBD2 as a possible D gene (7 bases). Trimming pared 5 bases from V and 4 bases from J, leaving 18 bases between. There are 15 residues in the CDR3. Germline CDR1 and CDR2: SGHTA and FQGNSA. The CDR3 region is CASSPHPRGAYEQYF. For the CDR3, the DNA is TGTGCCAGCAGCCCCCACCCCCGGGGGGCGTACGAGCAGTACTTC.